These 8 T cell receptor beta chains were sequenced from one sample in a study of identical twins. TCRdb reprocessed the 5' RACE reads with MiXCR, giving one entry per CDR3 protein. The sample has about 920,000 distinct CDR3 sequences; over 9% are singletons. In addition, the sample was reused for a study of yellow fever vaccine responses in identical twins.

Material: PBMCs. The receptors originated from a woman under 30 in good health.

This clonotype was recorded many times. This rearrangement joins TRBV12-3 or TRBV12-4 to TRBJ2-5; tentatively, D is TRBD1 (5 bases). The CDR3 covers 13 residues. V was cut by 6 bases and J by 5 bases, with 13 bases left in between. CDR3 coding DNA: TGTGCCAGCAGAAGGGGCAGCAAGGAGACCCAGTACTTC. Translated, it gives CASRRGSKETQYF.

This clonotype was seen a handful of times. The chain joins TRBV10-3 to TRBJ2-7; perhaps TRBD2 as D (6 bases). CDR1 is ENHRY and CDR2 is SYGVKD in the germline V gene. This CDR3 has 13 residues. V shed 3 bases and J shed 9 bases, with 15 bases lying between them. CDR3 DNA sequence: TGTGCCATCAGTGACACAGGCCGGGGGACGCAGTACGTC. Translated: CAISDTGRGTQYV.

This CDR3 is CASSESGTGGRETQYF. In nucleotides, the CDR3 is TGTGCCAGCAGTGAGTCCGGGACAGGGGGCAGGGAGACCCAGTACTTC. This chain links TRBV6-1 with TRBJ2-5, with 12 bases identical to TRBD1. The ends lost 3 bases at V and 5 bases at J; junction bases unmatched: 7. Germline-derived CDR1 and CDR2 are MNHNS and SASEGT. CDR3 length: 16 amino acids.

There are a few counts of this clonotype. The V and J genes are TRBV7-9 and TRBJ1-2; 9 bases are shared with TRBD1. This CDR3 has 13 residues. Germline-derived CDR1 and CDR2 are SEHNR and FQNEAQ (reference sequence). V lost 5 bases to trimming and J lost 4 bases; unmatched junction nucleotides: 2. The CDR3 loop reads CASSDRGVYGYTF. CDR3 nucleotides: TGTGCCAGCAGCGACAGGGGGGTCTATGGCTACACCTTC.

The V and J genes are TRBV10-3 and TRBJ2-1, with 11 nucleotides matching TRBD2. V lost 5 bases, J lost 8 bases, and 14 bases stayed unmatched. This CDR3 comprises 17 residues. The germline CDR1 and CDR2 sequences are ENHRY and SYGVKD. CDR3 protein: CAISRNTLAGALHEQFF. CDR3 sequence (DNA): TGTGCCATCAGTCGTAATACACTAGCGGGAGCTCTACATGAGCAGTTCTTC.

In its sample, this clonotype was seen a few times. The rearrangement links TRBV12-3 or TRBV12-4 to TRBJ2-5; no clear D gene. Between the trimmed V and J ends, which lost 1 base and 1 base, there was a span of 10 bases. This CDR3 spans 15 amino acids. CDR3 residues: CASSLGHRPQETQYF. In nucleotides, the CDR3 is TGTGCCAGCAGTTTAGGACACAGACCCCAAGAGACCCAGTACTTC.

The chain couples TRBV11-2 to TRBJ2-5; TRBD2 aligns across 10 bases. V lost 2 bases to trimming and J lost 5 bases; unmatched junction nucleotides: 17. Per the germline V gene, CDR1 is SGHAT and CDR2 is FQNNGV. The CDR3 has 19 residues. CDR3 amino acids: CASSLWPSGRPSKEETQYF. CDR3 DNA sequence: TGTGCCAGCAGCTTATGGCCTAGCGGGAGACCATCTAAGGAGGAGACCCAGTACTTC. The entire variable domain, with the rest obtained from reference TRBV11-2 and TRBJ2-5, is as follows: EAGVAQSPRYKIIEKRQSVAFWCNPISGHATLYWYQQILGQGPKLLIQFQNNGVVDDSQLPKDRFSAERLKGVDSTLKIQPAKLEDSAVYLCASSLWPSGRPSKEETQYFGPGTRLLVL.

This clonotype appeared a few times. V usage is TRBV5-5 and J usage is TRBJ2-3; TRBD1 is a possible D gene (6 bases). V lost 1 base to trimming and J lost 3 bases, with 15 bases between them. The CDR3 runs 16 residues. Germline V lookup: CDR1 SGHKS, CDR2 YYEKEE (reference sequence). In nucleotides, the CDR3 is TGTGCCAGCAGCTTGCGCAGACAGGAGGTGACAGATACGCAGTATTTT. Its translation is CASSLRRQEVTDTQYF.